The clone carrying this TCR beta chain was seen ten or more times. The target antigen is unknown. One end of the junction is discordant with germline, which a read error may explain. TCR cDNA, made by 5'RACE template switching, carried an added universal primer site and UMIs. TCRdb recomputed calls from the 5' RACE reads with MiXCR, one row per CDR3 protein. The sample lists under 700,000 distinct CDR3 sequences, less than 20% seen once, with 15% to 20% in the top ten. The data were taken from a study of T cells after yellow fever vaccination. The length of the CDR3 is 14 residues. The germline V gene has CDR1 MDHEN and CDR2 SYDVKM. Study-wide findings and caveats: A secondary response was less intense yet reached its peak sooner, at day 5 versus 15. Contaminating bulk clonotypes could be abundant in FACS-sorted repertoires.

Specimen: PBMCs, collected roughly 5 days after the first yellow fever vaccination. The chain uses TRBV28 and TRBJ2-3, with 10 bases that match TRBD1. The receptor was isolated from a young man who received the YFV17D yellow fever vaccine. CDR3 loop: CASSPGQGRDTQYF. CDR3 sequence (DNA): TGCGCCAGCAGCCCGGGACAGGGGAGGGATACGCAGTATTTT.